This T cell receptor (beta chain) derives from a study of T cell responses to AZD1222 COVID-19 vaccine. After removal of 4 bases from V and 1 base from J, the junction contained 2 bases not matched to a gene. Looked up from germline, CDR1 is KGHDR and CDR2 is SFDVKD. This CDR3 has 15 amino acids. Clones were sequenced by immunoSEQ multiplex PCR, and TCRdb holds only the in-frame ones, with some missing. The table has about 120,000 clones, over 75% seen once. The chain links TRBV24-1 to TRBJ2-3; TRBD2 aligns across 9 bases. The sample consisted of peripheral blood, taken on day 0 of AZD1222 vaccination. The receptor was derived from an adult in good health. The CDR3 DNA reads TGTGCCACCAGTGAGGCTAGCGGGGGCACAGATACGCAGTATTTT. Translated: CATSEASGGTDTQYF.